Below, 5 T cell receptor beta chains from the same sample are listed, as sequenced in a study of tumor and adjacent non-tumor tissue in lung cancer. A modified ARM-PCR protocol with three rounds of nested PCR amplified TCRbeta. One entry per CDR3 protein results from TCRdb running MiXCR on the multiplex PCR reads. The sample records 90,000 to 110,000 distinct CDR3 sequences, about 63% being singletons. RNA was extracted from bulk tissue without any cell sorting. The normal lung tissue was taken more than 3 cm from the tumor edge. The sample was distant non-tumor lung tissue. The receptors were gathered from a man aged 60-69 years with non-small cell lung cancer.

The chain uses TRBV7-2 and TRBJ2-1; D ambiguous. The CDR3 covers 14 residues. The germline gives CDR1 SGHTA, CDR2 FQGNSA. V shed 5 bases and J shed 9 bases, with 17 bases lying between them. The CDR3, as DNA: TGTGCCAGCAGCCCGCCCCTAGGGAACACTGAGCAGTTCTTC. Its protein is CASSPPLGNTEQFF.

In its sample, this clonotype was seen many times. The J gene is TRBJ2-3, the V gene TRBV11-2; D assignment may be TRBD1 or TRBD2 (5 bases each). This CDR3 is 14 amino acids long. Between the trimmed V and J ends, which lost 0 bases and 6 bases, there was a span of 10 bases. Germline V gene sequence: CDR1 SGHAT, CDR2 FQNNGV. This CDR3 is CASSLDREIDTQYF. The CDR3 DNA reads as TGTGCCAGCAGCTTAGACAGGGAGATCGATACGCAGTATTTT.

Of note for this clonotype: This sequence may be a read error, since a much larger clone differs from it by one base. V usage is TRBV7-9 and J usage is TRBJ2-2; tentatively, D is TRBD2 (5 bases). Germline values: CDR1 SEHNR, CDR2 FQNEAQ (reference sequence). The CDR3 loop spans 14 amino acids. The DNA for the CDR3 is TGTGCCAGCAGCCAGAGGACCCCCACCGGGGAGCTGTTATTT. Its protein product is CASSQRTPTGELLF.

In the case of this clonotype: Given a much more abundant clone one base away, this may be a read error. The rearrangement uses TRBV11-2 and TRBJ2-2; the match to TRBD1 covers 8 bases. CDR1 SGHAT and CDR2 FQNNGV come from the germline V gene. This CDR3 is built from 16 residues. The CDR3 DNA sequence: TGTACCAGCAGCTTATATCCAGGGGGCAAAGCCGGGGAGCTGTTTTTT. Translation: CTSSLYPGGKAGELFF.

CDR3 bases: TGTACCAACTGCCCCCGTCTGGGCGGATCCGGCTCCTACGAGCAGTACTTC. It encodes CTNCPRLGGSGSYEQYF. The genes are TRBV11-1 and TRBJ2-7; no clear D gene. CDR1 is SGHAT and CDR2 is FQDESV in the germline V gene (reference sequence). CDR3 length: 17 residues.